This TCR beta chain was documented in a study of cytomegalovirus exposure and HLA in healthy donors. The sample holds a few counts of this clone. The PCR employed 60 Vbeta primers together with 13 Jbeta primers. The method was immunoSEQ multiplex PCR; TCRdb's version includes in-frame clones alone and lacks a portion of them. The repertoire consists of 70,000 to 90,000 clones, with roughly two thirds occurring once and the leading ten covering 4.9%. CDR1 and CDR2 from the germline V gene are SGHTA and FQGNSA. CDR3 length: 15 residues. Trimming took off 3 bases at V and 4 bases at J, with 15 bases between the two ends.

The sequencing input was PBMCs. The chain combines TRBV7-2 with TRBJ1-1; no clear D. This sequence was found in a man aged 60 to 69 in good health and CMV-seropositive. The CDR3 nucleotides read TGTGCCAGCAGCTTTTTGGCAGGTCTGAGCACTGAAGCTTTCTTT. Translated, it gives CASSFLAGLSTEAFF.